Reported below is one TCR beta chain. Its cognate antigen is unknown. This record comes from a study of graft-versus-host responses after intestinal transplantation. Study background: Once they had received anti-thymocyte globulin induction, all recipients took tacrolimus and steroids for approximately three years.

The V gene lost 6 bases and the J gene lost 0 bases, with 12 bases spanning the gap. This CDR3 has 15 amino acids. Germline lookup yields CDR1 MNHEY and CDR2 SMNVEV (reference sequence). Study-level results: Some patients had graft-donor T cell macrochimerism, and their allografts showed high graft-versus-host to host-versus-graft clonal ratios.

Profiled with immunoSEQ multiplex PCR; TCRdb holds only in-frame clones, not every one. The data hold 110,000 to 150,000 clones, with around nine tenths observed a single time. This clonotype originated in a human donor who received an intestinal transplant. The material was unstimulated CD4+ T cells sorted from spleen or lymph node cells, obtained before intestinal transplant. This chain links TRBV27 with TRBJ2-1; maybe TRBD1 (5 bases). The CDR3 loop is CASRLGVSSYNEQFF. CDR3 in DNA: TGTGCCAGCAGGCTAGGGGTAAGCTCCTACAATGAGCAGTTCTTC.